A selection of T cell receptor beta chains follows, all from one sample in a study of T cell responses to AZD1222 COVID-19 vaccine. Sequencing used immunoSEQ multiplex PCR; TCRdb keeps in-frame clones, though not all of them. The data hold some 150,000 clones, with 92% observed a single time. Sequencing was performed on peripheral blood, taken on day 0 of MenACWY control vaccination. Receptors were obtained from an adult in good health. Both conserved end residues are part of each CDR3. The D gene is left open where the match is weak. Size values are once, few and many counts, or a class for expanded clones, and some rows have none.

CDR3 protein: CASSEFAGDTGELFF
CDR3 DNA: TGCGCCAGCAGTGAGTTTGCGGGGGACACCGGGGAGCTGTTTTTT
V gene: TRBV10-1
J gene: TRBJ2-2
D gene: TRBD2
clone size: -

CDR3 protein: CSARIGYGYTF
CDR3 DNA: TGCAGTGCTCGTATCGGCTATGGCTACACCTTC
V gene: TRBV20-1
J gene: TRBJ1-2
D gene: -
clone size: -

CDR3 protein: CASSQGLSYTF
CDR3 DNA: TGTGCCAGCAGCCAAGGGCTGAGCTACACCTTC
V gene: TRBV3-1/TRBV3-2
J gene: TRBJ1-2
D gene: -
clone size: -

CDR3 protein: CASSPPGQVDQGYTF
CDR3 DNA: TGTGCCAGCTCACCACCCGGACAGGTGGATCAGGGCTACACCTTC
V gene: TRBV18
J gene: TRBJ1-2
D gene: TRBD1
clone size: -

CDR3 protein: CASSQELGPGNYGYTF
CDR3 DNA: TGTGCCAGCAGCCAAGAGTTGGGGCCGGGCAACTATGGCTACACCTTC
V gene: TRBV4-2
J gene: TRBJ1-2
D gene: -
clone size: -

CDR3 protein: CASSIGRGQLDTEAFF
CDR3 DNA: TGTGCCAGTAGTATAGGCCGCGGACAGTTGGACACTGAAGCTTTCTTT
V gene: TRBV19
J gene: TRBJ1-1
D gene: -
clone size: -

CDR3 protein: CASSQDTNYGYTF
CDR3 DNA: TGTGCCAGCAGCCAAGATACTAACTATGGCTACACCTTC
V gene: TRBV4-2
J gene: TRBJ1-2
D gene: -
clone size: -

CDR3 protein: CASRLGQGRATEAFF
CDR3 DNA: TGTGCCAGTAGATTGGGTCAGGGGAGGGCCACTGAAGCTTTCTTT
V gene: TRBV19
J gene: TRBJ1-1
D gene: -
clone size: few

CDR3 protein: CASSLTGFNEQFF
CDR3 DNA: TGTGCCAGCAGCTTGACAGGGTTCAATGAGCAGTTCTTC
V gene: TRBV7-6
J gene: TRBJ2-1
D gene: TRBD1
clone size: -

CDR3 protein: CASSWGTSGSTGELFF
CDR3 DNA: TGTGCCAGCAGTTGGGGGACTAGCGGGAGCACCGGGGAGCTGTTTTTT
V gene: TRBV6-5
J gene: TRBJ2-2
D gene: TRBD2
clone size: -

CDR3 protein: CASSARGGYGYTF
CDR3 DNA: TGTGCCAGCAGCGCCCGGGGCGGCTATGGCTACACCTTC
V gene: TRBV9
J gene: TRBJ1-2
D gene: -
clone size: -

CDR3 protein: CASSRRDGKNIQYF
CDR3 DNA: TGTGCCAGCAGCCGCAGGGACGGAAAAAACATTCAGTACTTC
V gene: TRBV3-1/TRBV3-2
J gene: TRBJ2-4
D gene: -
clone size: -

CDR3 protein: CASNGDTSNQPQHF
CDR3 DNA: TGTGCCAGCAATGGGGACACTAGCAATCAGCCCCAGCATTTT
V gene: TRBV6-5
J gene: TRBJ1-5
D gene: -
clone size: -

CDR3 protein: CASKGGDTGELFF
CDR3 DNA: TGTGCCAGCAAAGGGGGGGACACCGGGGAGCTGTTTTTT
V gene: TRBV6-4
J gene: TRBJ2-2
D gene: -
clone size: -

CDR3 protein: CASAEGGTYGYTF
CDR3 DNA: TGCGCCAGCGCCGAGGGGGGTACCTATGGCTACACCTTC
V gene: TRBV5-1
J gene: TRBJ1-2
D gene: -
clone size: -

CDR3 protein: CASSLEAPPAGGFGYTF
CDR3 DNA: TGTGCCAGCAGCTTAGAGGCCCCCCCAGCAGGGGGCTTCGGCTACACCTTC
V gene: TRBV7-8
J gene: TRBJ1-2
D gene: TRBD1
clone size: -

CDR3 protein: CASSEVASGANVLTF
CDR3 DNA: TGTGCCAGCAGTGAAGTTGCCTCTGGGGCCAACGTCCTGACTTTC
V gene: TRBV6-1
J gene: TRBJ2-6
D gene: -
clone size: -

CDR3 protein: CASKSVAGSFGANVLTF
CDR3 DNA: TGTGCCAGTAAAAGTGTCGCAGGGAGTTTTGGGGCCAACGTCCTGACTTTC
V gene: TRBV19
J gene: TRBJ2-6
D gene: -
clone size: -

CDR3 protein: CATMGTGMYEQYF
CDR3 DNA: TGTGCCACTATGGGGACAGGGATGTACGAGCAGTACTTC
V gene: TRBV24-1
J gene: TRBJ2-7
D gene: TRBD1
clone size: -

CDR3 protein: CASSLDGGAHSGNTIYF
CDR3 DNA: TGTGCCAGCAGCTTAGATGGGGGAGCCCACTCTGGAAACACCATATATTTT
V gene: TRBV7-2
J gene: TRBJ1-3
D gene: -
clone size: -

CDR3 protein: CASRLTGSNYGYTF
CDR3 DNA: TGTGCCAGTAGACTTACAGGATCTAACTATGGCTACACCTTC
V gene: TRBV19
J gene: TRBJ1-2
D gene: -
clone size: -

CDR3 protein: CASHMTGSNQPQHF
CDR3 DNA: TGTGCCAGCCACATGACAGGGAGCAATCAGCCCCAGCATTTT
V gene: TRBV6-5
J gene: TRBJ1-5
D gene: TRBD1
clone size: -

CDR3 protein: CASTPSLGQNTEAFF
CDR3 DNA: TGTGCCAGCACGCCCTCCCTAGGACAGAACACTGAAGCTTTCTTT
V gene: TRBV14
J gene: TRBJ1-1
D gene: -
clone size: once

CDR3 protein: CSASGTANTEAFF
CDR3 DNA: TGCAGCGCCTCGGGAACAGCGAACACTGAAGCTTTCTTT
V gene: TRBV29-1
J gene: TRBJ1-1
D gene: -
clone size: -

CDR3 protein: CASSPEQAESGELFF
CDR3 DNA: TGTGCCAGCTCACCAGAGCAGGCTGAAAGTGGGGAGCTGTTTTTT
V gene: TRBV18
J gene: TRBJ2-2
D gene: -
clone size: once

CDR3 protein: CASSSGTLNTEAFF
CDR3 DNA: TGTGCCAGCAGCTCCGGGACCCTGAACACTGAAGCTTTCTTT
V gene: TRBV5-5
J gene: TRBJ1-1
D gene: -
clone size: -

CDR3 protein: CASRTIKGAAGTSSGNTIYF
CDR3 DNA: TGTGCCAGCAGGACAATAAAGGGGGCCGCCGGGACAAGCTCTGGAAACACCATATATTTT
V gene: TRBV21-1
J gene: TRBJ1-3
D gene: -
clone size: -

CDR3 protein: CATTGRPLDTQYF
CDR3 DNA: TGTGCCACTACCGGGCGCCCTTTAGATACGCAGTATTTT
V gene: TRBV6-5
J gene: TRBJ2-3
D gene: -
clone size: -

CDR3 protein: CASSRGSWETQYF
CDR3 DNA: TGCGCCAGCAGCCGCGGGTCGTGGGAGACCCAGTACTTC
V gene: TRBV4-1
J gene: TRBJ2-5
D gene: -
clone size: -

CDR3 protein: CASSWTSGSHEQFF
CDR3 DNA: TGTGCCAGCAGTTGGACTAGCGGGAGTCATGAGCAGTTCTTC
V gene: TRBV6-4
J gene: TRBJ2-1
D gene: TRBD2
clone size: -

CDR3 protein: CASSDRDPYEQYF
CDR3 DNA: TGTGCCAGTAGCGACAGGGATCCCTACGAGCAGTACTTC
V gene: TRBV19
J gene: TRBJ2-7
D gene: TRBD1
clone size: -

CDR3 protein: CASRSLRGRARNEQFF
CDR3 DNA: TGTGCCAGCAGATCTCTTCGCGGGAGGGCCCGGAATGAGCAGTTCTTC
V gene: TRBV7-2
J gene: TRBJ2-1
D gene: TRBD2
clone size: -

CDR3 protein: CASSLGRLSNQPQHF
CDR3 DNA: TGTGCCAGCAGCTTGGGCCGGCTTAGCAATCAGCCCCAGCATTTT
V gene: TRBV5-6
J gene: TRBJ1-5
D gene: -
clone size: once

CDR3 protein: CASSVRQGADTQYF
CDR3 DNA: TGTGCCAGCAGCGTGAGACAGGGGGCTGATACGCAGTATTTT
V gene: TRBV9
J gene: TRBJ2-3
D gene: TRBD1
clone size: -

CDR3 protein: CASSNRGTDYGYTF
CDR3 DNA: TGTGCCAGCAGCAACCGCGGGACGGACTATGGCTACACCTTC
V gene: TRBV9
J gene: TRBJ1-2
D gene: -
clone size: few

CDR3 protein: CASSLDGQGNQPQHF
CDR3 DNA: TGTGCCAGCAGCTTAGACGGACAGGGGAATCAGCCCCAGCATTTT
V gene: TRBV7-2
J gene: TRBJ1-5
D gene: TRBD1
clone size: -

CDR3 protein: CASSPWRPQETQYF
CDR3 DNA: TGTGCCAGCAGCCCATGGCGGCCCCAAGAGACCCAGTACTTC
V gene: TRBV9
J gene: TRBJ2-5
D gene: -
clone size: -

CDR3 protein: CASSPGVANTGELFF
CDR3 DNA: TGTGCCAGCAGTCCCGGGGTCGCGAACACCGGGGAGCTGTTTTTT
V gene: TRBV6-2/TRBV6-3
J gene: TRBJ2-2
D gene: -
clone size: -

CDR3 protein: CASSLTGRETQYF
CDR3 DNA: TGTGCCAGCAGCTTGACAGGGAGAGAGACCCAGTACTTC
V gene: TRBV11-2
J gene: TRBJ2-5
D gene: TRBD1
clone size: -

CDR3 protein: CASSSTGGSETQYF
CDR3 DNA: TGTGCCAGTAGTAGCACAGGGGGTTCAGAGACCCAGTACTTC
V gene: TRBV19
J gene: TRBJ2-5
D gene: TRBD1
clone size: -

CDR3 protein: CASKREGSTDTQYF
CDR3 DNA: TGTGCCAGCAAACGGGAGGGTTCCACAGATACGCAGTATTTT
V gene: TRBV28
J gene: TRBJ2-3
D gene: TRBD2
clone size: -

CDR3 protein: CASSHGEREQYNEQFF
CDR3 DNA: TGTGCCAGCAGCCATGGTGAGCGGGAGCAATACAATGAGCAGTTCTTC
V gene: TRBV3-1/TRBV3-2
J gene: TRBJ2-1
D gene: TRBD2
clone size: -

CDR3 protein: CASSESPRREGYNEQFF
CDR3 DNA: TGCGCCAGCAGTGAGTCCCCTCGGCGGGAGGGCTACAATGAGCAGTTCTTC
V gene: TRBV10-1
J gene: TRBJ2-1
D gene: TRBD2
clone size: -

CDR3 protein: CASRGLAYEQYF
CDR3 DNA: TGTGCCAGCAGGGGACTTGCCTACGAGCAGTACTTC
V gene: TRBV27
J gene: TRBJ2-7
D gene: -
clone size: -

CDR3 protein: CATSELRGGRGLYEQYF
CDR3 DNA: TGTGCCACCAGTGAACTAAGGGGGGGCAGGGGTCTTTACGAGCAGTACTTC
V gene: TRBV24-1
J gene: TRBJ2-7
D gene: -
clone size: once

CDR3 protein: CASTGASGELFF
CDR3 DNA: TGCGCCAGCACGGGGGCCTCCGGGGAGCTGTTTTTT
V gene: TRBV10-1
J gene: TRBJ2-2
D gene: -
clone size: -

CDR3 protein: CASSIGGDYEQYF
CDR3 DNA: TGTGCCAGTAGTATCGGGGGGGACTACGAGCAGTACTTC
V gene: TRBV19
J gene: TRBJ2-7
D gene: TRBD2
clone size: -

CDR3 protein: CASSLLKVGGNEQFF
CDR3 DNA: TGTGCCAGCAGTTTATTGAAGGTAGGGGGCAATGAGCAGTTCTTC
V gene: TRBV27
J gene: TRBJ2-1
D gene: -
clone size: -

CDR3 protein: CASNGLAGGNEQFF
CDR3 DNA: TGTGCCAGCAACGGACTAGCGGGGGGCAATGAGCAGTTCTTC
V gene: TRBV9
J gene: TRBJ2-1
D gene: TRBD2
clone size: once

CDR3 protein: CASSWSLAGGNNEQFF
CDR3 DNA: TGTGCCAGCAGCTGGTCACTAGCGGGAGGGAACAATGAGCAGTTCTTC
V gene: TRBV7-9
J gene: TRBJ2-1
D gene: TRBD2
clone size: once

CDR3 protein: CASASGYEQYF
CDR3 DNA: TGTGCCAGCGCATCAGGGTACGAGCAGTACTTC
V gene: TRBV11-2
J gene: TRBJ2-7
D gene: -
clone size: -

CDR3 protein: CASSSNTNYGYTF
CDR3 DNA: TGTGCCAGCAGCTCAAACACTAACTATGGCTACACCTTC
V gene: TRBV7-2
J gene: TRBJ1-2
D gene: -
clone size: -

CDR3 protein: CASSLARAENTEAFF
CDR3 DNA: TGCGCCAGCAGCTTGGCCCGCGCCGAGAACACTGAAGCTTTCTTT
V gene: TRBV5-1
J gene: TRBJ1-1
D gene: -
clone size: -

CDR3 protein: CASSPHGAGYGYTF
CDR3 DNA: TGTGCCAGTAGTCCCCACGGGGCAGGGTATGGCTACACCTTC
V gene: TRBV19
J gene: TRBJ1-2
D gene: -
clone size: -

CDR3 protein: CASSLVLVQTGELFF
CDR3 DNA: TGTGCCAGCAGCTTAGTCCTGGTTCAAACCGGGGAGCTGTTTTTT
V gene: TRBV7-6
J gene: TRBJ2-2
D gene: -
clone size: -

CDR3 protein: CASSWVDGRVNEQYF
CDR3 DNA: TGTGCCAGCAGTTGGGTCGACGGGAGGGTTAACGAGCAGTACTTC
V gene: TRBV27
J gene: TRBJ2-7
D gene: TRBD2
clone size: -